One sample yielded the 9 T cell receptor beta chains listed below, sequenced in a study of blood T cells in healthy people across ages. A second PCR of 7 to 11 cycles used a sample-barcoded 5' primer and a J-beta primer mix. MiXCR was run by TCRdb on the 5' RACE reads, yielding one entry per CDR3 protein. This sample has 870,000 or so distinct CDR3 sequences, with 25% to 30% found just once. The sequencing sample was made of blood. The receptors derive from a woman older than 75 in good health.

This clonotype was seen more than once but under ten times. The genes are TRBV6-4 and TRBJ2-3; TRBD2 is a possible D gene (6 bases). Trimming stripped 5 bases from V and 2 bases from J, with 14 bases between. The germline V gene encodes CDR1 MRHNA and CDR2 SNTAGT. The CDR3 extends over 15 amino acids. CDR3 sequence: CASSTGTLYTDTQYF. Here the CDR3 DNA reads TGTGCCAGCAGTACCGGGACTCTATACACAGATACGCAGTATTTT.

Ten or more counts support this clonotype. The chain uses TRBV7-2 and TRBJ1-2; TRBD1 agrees at 8 bases. With V trimmed by 7 bases and J by 9 bases, 16 bases remained unmatched. This CDR3 comprises 15 residues. Germline-derived CDR1 and CDR2 are SGHTA and FQGNSA. This CDR3 is CASTGGIDRGIRYTF. CDR3 in DNA: TGTGCCAGCACCGGAGGGATTGACAGGGGAATTCGCTACACCTTC.

To note about this clonotype: It may be a read error: a sequence one base away is much more abundant. CDR3 DNA sequence: TGTGCCAGCAATTACCGGAGCGGGGGGGGAAATGAGCAGTTCTTC. Translation: CASNYRSGGGNEQFF. J is TRBJ2-1 and V is TRBV6-6, with TRBD2 matching 10 bases. The CDR3 is made up of 15 amino acids. Per germline, CDR1 MNHNY and CDR2 SVGAGI (reference sequence).

This clonotype has only a few counts. A much larger clone differs by one base, so this may be a read error. V gene TRBV12-3 or TRBV12-4 combines with J gene TRBJ2-1, with 12 bases identical to TRBD1. The assigned J gene may be wrong: the sequence end matches TRBJ2-7 better. The CDR3 has 15 residues. CDR3 sequence: CASSLVGTGGNEQYF. The CDR3 coding sequence is TGTGCCAGCAGTCTGGTGGGGACAGGGGGCAATGAGCAGTACTTC.

This chain connects TRBV28 to TRBJ2-6, with D perhaps matching TRBD1 (6 bases). Germline V gene sequence: CDR1 MDHEN, CDR2 SYDVKM. With 5 bases removed from V and 0 bases from J, the gap between germline ends came to 14 bases. This CDR3 spans 17 amino acids. CDR3 protein: CASSPDRSPSGANVLTF. Written as DNA, the CDR3 is TGTGCCAGCAGTCCAGACAGGTCCCCCTCTGGGGCCAACGTCCTGACTTTC.

In its sample, this clonotype was seen many times. At one end the junction does not follow the germline gene, possibly because of a read error. The chain carries TRBV12-3 or TRBV12-4 and TRBJ2-3; no clear D gene. The CDR3 is 13 amino acids. CDR3 sequence: CASSLLGADAQYF. The CDR3 DNA follows: TGTGCCAGCAGTTTATTGGGCGCAGATGCGCAGTATTTT.

The sample holds a few counts of this clonotype. The chain employs TRBV6-1 and TRBJ1-5; 8 nucleotides agree with TRBD1. In germline, CDR1 is MNHNS, CDR2 SASEGT. V was pared by 3 bases and J by 7 bases, with 5 bases of the junction left unmatched. CDR3 length: 14 residues. Here the CDR3 DNA reads TGTGCCAGCAGTGACCAACAGGGGGAACAGCCCCAGCATTTT. This encodes CASSDQQGEQPQHF.

This clonotype was seen a handful of times. The chain carries TRBV4-3 and TRBJ1-2, with 12 bases lining up with TRBD1. Germline values: CDR1 LGHNA, CDR2 YSLEER. The CDR3 contains 15 residues. The V segment lost 2 bases and the J segment 8 bases; nucleotides outside the gene matches: 6. CDR3 sequence reads: CASSQRPGQGAGYTF. For the CDR3, the DNA is TGCGCCAGCAGCCAACGTCCGGGACAGGGGGCGGGCTACACCTTC.

This clonotype was detected many times. This chain joins TRBV7-9 and TRBJ1-2, with TRBD1 matching over 9 bases. V trimming: 5 bases; J trimming: 5 bases; junction bases outside the gene matches: 6. CDR3 size: 14 residues. Germline V CDR1 and CDR2: SEHNR, FQNEAQ (reference sequence). The CDR3 nucleotides are TGTGCCAGCAGCCACGGGGGACAGGGATATGGCTACACCTTC. Translating gives CASSHGGQGYGYTF.